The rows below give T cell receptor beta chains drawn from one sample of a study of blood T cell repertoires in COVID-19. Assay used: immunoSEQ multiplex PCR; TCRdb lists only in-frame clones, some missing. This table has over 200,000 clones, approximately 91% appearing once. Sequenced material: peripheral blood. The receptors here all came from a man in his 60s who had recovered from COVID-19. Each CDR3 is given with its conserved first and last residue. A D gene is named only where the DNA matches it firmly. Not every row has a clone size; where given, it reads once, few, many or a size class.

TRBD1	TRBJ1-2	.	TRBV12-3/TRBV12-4	TGTGCCAGCAGTTTTTCCAGGGGGAGCTACACCTTC	CASSFSRGSYTF
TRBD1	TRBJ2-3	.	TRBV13	TGTGCCAGCAGCTTAGGGGACAGGAGCACAGATACGCAGTATTTT	CASSLGDRSTDTQYF
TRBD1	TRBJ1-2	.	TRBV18	TGTGCCAGCTCAATCTCCGGGACAGTCTATGGCTACACCTTC	CASSISGTVYGYTF
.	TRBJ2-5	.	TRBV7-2	TGTGCCAGCAGCTTAGTGGGTAGCCCAGAGACCCAGTACTTC	CASSLVGSPETQYF
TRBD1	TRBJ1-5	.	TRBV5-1	TGCGCCAGCAGCTTGGATGGCAGGGGGTGGAATCAGCCCCAGCATTTT	CASSLDGRGWNQPQHF
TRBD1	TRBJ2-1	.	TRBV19	TGTGCCAGTAGCGGGACAGGGGACTACAATGAGCAGTTCTTC	CASSGTGDYNEQFF
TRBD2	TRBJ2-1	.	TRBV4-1	TGCGCCAGCAGCCAAGTTCGGCTAGCGGGGAACAATGAGCAGTTCTTC	CASSQVRLAGNNEQFF
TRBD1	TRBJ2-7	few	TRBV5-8	TGTGCCAGCAGCTATCGGACAGGGGCGGACTTC	CASSYRTGADF
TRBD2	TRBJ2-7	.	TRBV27	TGTGCCAGCAGTCCATTGGGTAGCGGGGGGGCTGACGAGCAGTACTTC	CASSPLGSGGADEQYF
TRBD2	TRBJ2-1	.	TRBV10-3	TGTGCCATCAGCTGGACTAGCGGTACTTACAATGAGCAGTTCTTC	CAISWTSGTYNEQFF
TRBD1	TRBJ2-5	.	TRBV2	TGTGCCAGCAGTGGTAACAGGGGTTACCAAGAGACCCAGTACTTC	CASSGNRGYQETQYF
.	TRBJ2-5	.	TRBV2	TGTGCCAGCAGGCCATCCGGGAAAATTATGGGAGAGACCCAGTACTTC	CASRPSGKIMGETQYF
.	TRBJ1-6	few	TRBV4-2	TGTGCCAGCAGCCAAGTGACTGTTACGCCTAATTCACCCCTCCACTTT	CASSQVTVTPNSPLHF
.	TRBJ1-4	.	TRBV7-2	TGTGCCAGCAGCTCTCAAAGCCCGGACAAGGCCTTTAATGAAAAACTGTTTTTT	CASSSQSPDKAFNEKLFF
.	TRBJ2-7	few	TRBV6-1	TGTGCCAGCAGTGAAGTGGCAGGGATTCCCGTAAGCTCCTACGAGCAGTACTTC	CASSEVAGIPVSSYEQYF
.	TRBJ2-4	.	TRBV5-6	TGTGCCAGCAGCCCGACTAGGGTAGCCAAAAACATTCAGTACTTC	CASSPTRVAKNIQYF
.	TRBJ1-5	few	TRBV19	TGTGCCAGTAGCCTCGAGACAGCACTCAATCAGCCCCAGCATTTT	CASSLETALNQPQHF
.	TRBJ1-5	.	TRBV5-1	TGCGCCAGCAGCTTAGGGAGCGAGGGCAATCAGCCCCAGCATTTT	CASSLGSEGNQPQHF
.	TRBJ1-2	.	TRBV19	TGTGCCAGTAGTATGAGAGGACAGATTTACTATGGCTACACCTTC	CASSMRGQIYYGYTF
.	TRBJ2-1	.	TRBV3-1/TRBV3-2	TGTGCCAGCAGACGGGACTCTCGGAATGAGCAGTTCTTC	CASRRDSRNEQFF
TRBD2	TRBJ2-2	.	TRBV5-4	TGTGCCAGCAGCTTGGATCTAGCGGGAGGCTTAGGCGGGGAGCTGTTTTTT	CASSLDLAGGLGGELFF
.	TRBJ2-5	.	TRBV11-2	TGTGCCAGCAGCCCCCCGGGGGGCATCGGGGAGACCCAGTACTTC	CASSPPGGIGETQYF
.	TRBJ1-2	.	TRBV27	TGTGCCAGCAGTCCAAACTCTAGACAGACCCATACCTATGGCTACACCTTC	CASSPNSRQTHTYGYTF
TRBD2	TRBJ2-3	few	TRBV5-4	TGTGCCAGCAGCTTGCTTCTGGTTAGCGGGGTAGCAGATACGCAGTATTTT	CASSLLLVSGVADTQYF
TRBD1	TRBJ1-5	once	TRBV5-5	TGTGCCAGCAGCTTGGGGGACAGGCGGTTGAATCAACCCCAGCATTTT	CASSLGDRRLNQPQHF
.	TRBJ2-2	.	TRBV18	TGTGCCAGCTCACCACCTAGGTCCCCCCAGGCCGGGGAGCTGTTTTTT	CASSPPRSPQAGELFF
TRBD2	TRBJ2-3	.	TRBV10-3	TGTGCCGTACAGCGGGGGGCTAGCACAGATACGCAGTATTTT	CAVQRGASTDTQYF
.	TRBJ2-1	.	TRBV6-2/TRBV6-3	TGTGCCAGCAGCCACAAAGGGGCCCACTCCTACAATGAGCAGTTCTTC	CASSHKGAHSYNEQFF
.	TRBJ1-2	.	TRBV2	TGTGCCAGCAGTGACTCAGGGTTCGGAGGCTACACCTTC	CASSDSGFGGYTF
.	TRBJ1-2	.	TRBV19	TGTGCCAGTAGTATACCCGCTAACTATGGCTACACCTTC	CASSIPANYGYTF
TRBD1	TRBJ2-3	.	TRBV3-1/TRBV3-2	TGTGCCAGCAGCCGAACCGGGACAGGGAGGGGGCCAGATACGCAGTATTTT	CASSRTGTGRGPDTQYF
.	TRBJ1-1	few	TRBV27	TGTGCCAGCAGTTCCGCAGGGGAGTGGACTGAAGCTTTCTTT	CASSSAGEWTEAFF
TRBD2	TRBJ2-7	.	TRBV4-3	TGCGCCAGCAGCCAAGTTCGAAGGGCAACGGGACTAGATTCCTACGAGCAGTACTTC	CASSQVRRATGLDSYEQYF
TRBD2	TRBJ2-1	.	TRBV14	TGTGCCAGCAGCCGAACGAGCGGGAGGAACTACAATGAGCAGTTCTTC	CASSRTSGRNYNEQFF
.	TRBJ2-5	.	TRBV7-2	TGTGCCAGCAGCTTAGAAGTGGGTACAGGGACCCAGTACTTC	CASSLEVGTGTQYF
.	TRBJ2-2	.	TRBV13	TGTGCCAGCAGCTTAGGCCAGAGGGGGACCGGGGAGCTGTTTTTT	CASSLGQRGTGELFF
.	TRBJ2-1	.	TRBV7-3	TGTGCCAGCAGCTTTACAGCCGGTGAGCAGTTCTTC	CASSFTAGEQFF
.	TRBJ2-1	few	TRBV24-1	TGTGCCACCAGTGATAAGGTGGGAGCCTTAAATGAGCAGTTCTTC	CATSDKVGALNEQFF
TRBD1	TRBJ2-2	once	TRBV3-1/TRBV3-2	TGTGCCAGCAGCCAGACAGGGGGCGTGCTGTTTTTT	CASSQTGGVLFF
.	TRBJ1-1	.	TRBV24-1	TGTGCCACCAGTGATAACCGGGACATTGGATCCGATGCTGAAGCTTTCTTT	CATSDNRDIGSDAEAFF
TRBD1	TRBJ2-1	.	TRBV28	TGTGCCAGCAGTACGACAGGGAGCTCCTACAATGAGCAGTTCTTC	CASSTTGSSYNEQFF
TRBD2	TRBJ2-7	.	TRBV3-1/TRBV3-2	TGTGCCAGCAATGAAAACGGGGGGTACGAGCAGTACTTC	CASNENGGYEQYF
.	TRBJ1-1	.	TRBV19	TGTGCCAGTAGTATAGATCAAAACACTGAAGCTTTCTTT	CASSIDQNTEAFF
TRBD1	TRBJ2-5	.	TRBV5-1	TGCGCCAGCAGCCGACCCGGGACAGGGGGCCAAGAGACCCAGTACTTC	CASSRPGTGGQETQYF
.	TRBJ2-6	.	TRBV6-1	TGTGCCAGCAGTGGTGGCAGGACTTCCTCCTATTACTCTGGGGCCAACGTCCTGACTTTC	CASSGGRTSSYYSGANVLTF
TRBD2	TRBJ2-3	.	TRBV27	TGTGCCAGCAGACTGCCGGGACTAGGTTTAGATACGCAGTATTTT	CASRLPGLGLDTQYF
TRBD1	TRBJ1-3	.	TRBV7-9	TGTGCCAGCAGCCGACAGGGGGGAAACACCATATATTTT	CASSRQGGNTIYF
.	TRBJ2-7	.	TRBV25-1	TGTGCCAGCAGTGAATTAGACTTAGGGCAGTACTTC	CASSELDLGQYF
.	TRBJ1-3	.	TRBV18	TGTGCCAGCTCACTCGATACTCGCGGAAACACCATATATTTT	CASSLDTRGNTIYF
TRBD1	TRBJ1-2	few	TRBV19	TGTGCCAGTAGTAGTACAGGGGTCAACTATGGCTACACCTTC	CASSSTGVNYGYTF
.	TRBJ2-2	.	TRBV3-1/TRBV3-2	TGTGCCAGCCTTTCCGCCGGGGGACCGAACACCGGGGAGCTGTTTTTT	CASLSAGGPNTGELFF
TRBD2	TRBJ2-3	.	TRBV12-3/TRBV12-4	TGTGCCAGCAGCCTAGCGGGGGCCCATACGCAGTATTTT	CASSLAGAHTQYF
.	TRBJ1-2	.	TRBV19	TGTGCCAGTAGTATAGGGGAAGTTATAGCGCGCTACACCTTC	CASSIGEVIARYTF
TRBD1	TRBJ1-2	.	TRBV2	TGTGCCAGCAGTGCCGACAGGGTTGTGGATGGCTACACCTTC	CASSADRVVDGYTF
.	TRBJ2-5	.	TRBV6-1	TGTGCCAGCAGTGGAGCGATCCGACAGGAGACCCAGTACTTC	CASSGAIRQETQYF
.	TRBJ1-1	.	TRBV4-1	TGCGCCAGCAGCCAGTCTTGGGAGGGGTTCGGGCGCACTGAAGCTTTCTTT	CASSQSWEGFGRTEAFF
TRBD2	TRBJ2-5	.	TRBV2	TGTGCCAGCAGTGAAGCGGCGGGGGGCGGAAAGACCCAGTACTTC	CASSEAAGGGKTQYF